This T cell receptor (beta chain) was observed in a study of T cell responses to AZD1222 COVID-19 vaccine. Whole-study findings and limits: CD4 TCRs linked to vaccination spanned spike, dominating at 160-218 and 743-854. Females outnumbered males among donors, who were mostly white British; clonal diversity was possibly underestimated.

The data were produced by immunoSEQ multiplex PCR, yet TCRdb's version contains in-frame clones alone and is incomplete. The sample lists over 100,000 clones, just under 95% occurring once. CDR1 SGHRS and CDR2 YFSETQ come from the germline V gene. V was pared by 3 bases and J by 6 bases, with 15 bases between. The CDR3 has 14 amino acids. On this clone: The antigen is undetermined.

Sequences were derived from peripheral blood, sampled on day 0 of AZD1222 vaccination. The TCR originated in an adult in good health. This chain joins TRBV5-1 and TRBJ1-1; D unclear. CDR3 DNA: TGCGCCAGCAGCTACCTGGCGAAGGGCGCTGAAGCTTTCTTT. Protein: CASSYLAKGAEAFF.